This T cell receptor beta chain was sequenced in a study of blood T cells in healthy people across ages. Study as a whole: Template switching caught about one barcoded beta molecule for each two T cells.

Ranging in age from roughly 6 to 95, the donors were healthy Caucasian individuals from Russia. For the second PCR, which ran for 7 to 11 cycles, a sample-barcoded 5' primer and a J-beta primer mix were used. Tagging of each cDNA molecule was performed by a template-switch adaptor with 12 random nucleotides. TCRdb passed the 5' RACE reads through MiXCR, listing each CDR3 protein once. Altogether roughly 900,000 distinct CDR3 sequences are present, 40% to 60% being singletons, with the ten largest covering 13%. The CDR3 runs 12 residues. Germline CDR1 and CDR2: MNHEY and SVGEGT. V was clipped by 6 bases and J by 6 bases, with 10 bases between them.

This TCR came from a man aged 25-45 years in good health. The V gene is TRBV6-2 or TRBV6-3, the J gene TRBJ2-3; D gene ambiguous. Sequenced: blood. The CDR3 here is CASRSPRDTQYF. CDR3 bases: TGTGCCAGCAGATCCCCACGGGATACGCAGTATTTT.